This TCR beta chain was profiled in a study of CD8+ T cells in alopecia areata. V dropped 5 bases and J dropped 4; count of bases not matched to a gene: 9. Germline lookup yields CDR1 SQVTM and CDR2 ANQGSEA. The CDR3 is 14 residues long. cDNA reverse transcribed from extracted RNA served as the sequencing template. Produced via immunoSEQ multiplex PCR; TCRdb's table is partial and in-frame only. The data hold 150,000 to 200,000 clones, with 55% to 65% observed a single time. This clone was seen more than once but under ten times. Material for sequencing was CD4+ T cells sorted from blood. This TCR came from a human donor in good health. The V call is TRBV29-1, the J call TRBJ2-5, with 8 bases identical to TRBD2. As DNA, the CDR3 is TGCAGCGTTAAGGCCCCCGGGAGGGGAGAGACCCAGTACTTC. Protein product: CSVKAPGRGETQYF.